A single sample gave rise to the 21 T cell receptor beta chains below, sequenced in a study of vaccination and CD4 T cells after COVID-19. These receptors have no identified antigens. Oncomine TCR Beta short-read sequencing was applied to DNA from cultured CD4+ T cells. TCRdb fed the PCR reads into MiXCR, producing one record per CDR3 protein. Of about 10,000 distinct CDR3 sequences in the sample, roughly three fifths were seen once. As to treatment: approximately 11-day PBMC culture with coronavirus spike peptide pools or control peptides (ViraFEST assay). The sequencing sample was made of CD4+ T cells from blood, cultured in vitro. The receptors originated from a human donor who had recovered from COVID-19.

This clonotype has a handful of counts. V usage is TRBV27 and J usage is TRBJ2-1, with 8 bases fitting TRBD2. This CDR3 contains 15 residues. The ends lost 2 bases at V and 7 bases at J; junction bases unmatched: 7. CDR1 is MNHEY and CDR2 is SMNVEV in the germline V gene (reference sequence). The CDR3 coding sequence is TGTGCCAGCAGTTTAGGGGGGACTAGGGGGAATGAGCAGTTCTTC. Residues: CASSLGGTRGNEQFF.

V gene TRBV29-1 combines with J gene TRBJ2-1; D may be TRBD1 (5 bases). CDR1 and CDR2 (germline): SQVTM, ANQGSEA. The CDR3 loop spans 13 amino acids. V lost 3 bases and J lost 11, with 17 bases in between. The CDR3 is CSVDPSIDRKQFF. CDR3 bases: TGCAGCGTTGACCCCTCTATCGACAGAAAGCAGTTCTTC.

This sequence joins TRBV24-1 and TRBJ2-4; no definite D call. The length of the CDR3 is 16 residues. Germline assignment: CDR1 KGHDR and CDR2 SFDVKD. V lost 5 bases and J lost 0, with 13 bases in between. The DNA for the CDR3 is TGTGCCACCAGTGCCGTTCAAGGGATAGCCAAAAACATTCAGTACTTC. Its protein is CATSAVQGIAKNIQYF.

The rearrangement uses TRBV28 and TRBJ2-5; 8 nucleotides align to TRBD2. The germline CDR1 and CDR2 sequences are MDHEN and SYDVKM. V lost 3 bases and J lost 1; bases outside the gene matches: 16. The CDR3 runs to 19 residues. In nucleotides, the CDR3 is TGTGCCAGCAGTTTCCTCCCCAGAGTGGGACTAGGTCTCCAAGAGACCCAGTACTTC. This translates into CASSFLPRVGLGLQETQYF.

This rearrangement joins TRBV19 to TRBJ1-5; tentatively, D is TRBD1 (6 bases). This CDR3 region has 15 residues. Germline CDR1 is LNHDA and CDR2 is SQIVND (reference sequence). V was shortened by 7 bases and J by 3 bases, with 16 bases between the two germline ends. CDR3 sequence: CASTTGGGLNQPQHF. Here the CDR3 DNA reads TGTGCCAGTACCACCGGCGGGGGGCTCAATCAGCCCCAGCATTTT.

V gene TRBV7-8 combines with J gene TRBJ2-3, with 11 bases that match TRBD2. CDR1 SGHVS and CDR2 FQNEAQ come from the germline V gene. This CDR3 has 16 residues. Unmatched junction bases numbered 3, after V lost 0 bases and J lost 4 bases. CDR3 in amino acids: CASSLATSGSSDTQYF. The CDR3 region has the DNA TGTGCCAGCAGCTTAGCTACTAGCGGGAGTTCAGATACGCAGTATTTT.

CDR3 protein: CASRGTGELFF. In nucleotides, the CDR3 is TGTGCCAGCCGGGGAACCGGGGAGCTGTTTTTT. J is TRBJ2-2 and V is TRBV6-2 or TRBV6-3, with D maybe TRBD2 (5 bases). Trimming cost V 8 bases and J 5 bases, with 6 bases left between them. CDR1 and CDR2 from the germline V gene are MNHEY and SVGEGT. The CDR3 totals 11 residues.

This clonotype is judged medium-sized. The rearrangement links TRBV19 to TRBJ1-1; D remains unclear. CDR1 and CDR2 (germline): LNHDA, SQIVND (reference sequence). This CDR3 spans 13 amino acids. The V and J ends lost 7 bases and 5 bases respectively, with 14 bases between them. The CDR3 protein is CASTPSVRTEAFF. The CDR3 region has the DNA TGTGCCAGTACCCCAAGCGTTAGGACTGAAGCTTTCTTT.

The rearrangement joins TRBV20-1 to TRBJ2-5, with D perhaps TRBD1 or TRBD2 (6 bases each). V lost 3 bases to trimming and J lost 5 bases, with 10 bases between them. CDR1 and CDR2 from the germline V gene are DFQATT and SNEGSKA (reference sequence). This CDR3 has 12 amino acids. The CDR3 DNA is TGCAGTGCTAGGGGGGGCTCGGAGACCCAGTACTTC. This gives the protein CSARGGSETQYF.

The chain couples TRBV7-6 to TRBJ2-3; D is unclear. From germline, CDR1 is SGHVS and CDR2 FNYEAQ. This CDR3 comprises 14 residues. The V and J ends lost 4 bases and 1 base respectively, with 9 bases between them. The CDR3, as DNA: TGTGCCAGCAGCTCAATGGGCGGCACAGATACGCAGTATTTT. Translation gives CASSSMGGTDTQYF.

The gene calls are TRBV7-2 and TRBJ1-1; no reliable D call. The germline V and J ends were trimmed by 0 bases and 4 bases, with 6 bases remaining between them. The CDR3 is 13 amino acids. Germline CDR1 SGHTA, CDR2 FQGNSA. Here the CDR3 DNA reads TGTGCCAGCAGCTTAGCGTCTGGCACTGAAGCTTTCTTT. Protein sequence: CASSLASGTEAFF.

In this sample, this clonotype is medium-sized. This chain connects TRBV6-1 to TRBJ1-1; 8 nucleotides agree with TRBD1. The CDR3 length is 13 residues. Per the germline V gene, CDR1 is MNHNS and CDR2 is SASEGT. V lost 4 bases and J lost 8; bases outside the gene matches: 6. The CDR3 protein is CASSGQGAGEAFF. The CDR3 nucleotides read TGTGCCAGCAGTGGGCAGGGGGCAGGGGAAGCTTTCTTT.

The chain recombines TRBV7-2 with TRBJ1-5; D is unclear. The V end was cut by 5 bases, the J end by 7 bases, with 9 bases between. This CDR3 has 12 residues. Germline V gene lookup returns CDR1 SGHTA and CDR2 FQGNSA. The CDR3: CASSANAQPQHF. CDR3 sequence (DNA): TGTGCCAGCAGCGCCAATGCCCAGCCCCAGCATTTT.

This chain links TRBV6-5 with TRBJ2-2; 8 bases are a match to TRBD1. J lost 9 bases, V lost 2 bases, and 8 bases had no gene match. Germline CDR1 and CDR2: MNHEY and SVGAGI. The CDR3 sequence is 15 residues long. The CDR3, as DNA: TGTGCCAGCAGTTACACTGACAGGGGCTCTCGGGAGCTGTTTTTT. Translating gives CASSYTDRGSRELFF.

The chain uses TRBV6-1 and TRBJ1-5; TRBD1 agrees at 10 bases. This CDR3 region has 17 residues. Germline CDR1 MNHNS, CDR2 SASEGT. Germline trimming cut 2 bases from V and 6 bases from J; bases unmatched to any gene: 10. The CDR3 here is CASSERLGTGDGQPQHF. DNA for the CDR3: TGTGCCAGCAGTGAAAGGTTGGGGACAGGGGACGGTCAGCCCCAGCATTTT.

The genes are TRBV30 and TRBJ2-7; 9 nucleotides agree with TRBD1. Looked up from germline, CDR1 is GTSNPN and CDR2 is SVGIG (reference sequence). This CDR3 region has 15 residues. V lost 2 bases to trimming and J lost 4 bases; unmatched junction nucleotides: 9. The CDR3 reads CAWSINRGRGYEQYF. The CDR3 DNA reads TGTGCCTGGAGTATCAACAGGGGGCGCGGATACGAGCAGTACTTC. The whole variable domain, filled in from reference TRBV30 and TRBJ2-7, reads SQTIHQWPATLVQPVGSPLSLECTVEGTSNPNLYWYRQAAGRGLQLLFYSVGIGQISSEVPQNLSASRPQDRQFILSSKKLLLSDSGFYLCAWSINRGRGYEQYFGPGTRLTVT.

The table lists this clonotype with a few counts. CDR3 sequence reads: CASSYYGSNTEAFF. The CDR3, as DNA: TGTGCCAGCAGTTACTACGGGAGCAACACTGAAGCTTTCTTT. The rearrangement links TRBV6-2 or TRBV6-3 to TRBJ1-1, with D hard to call. Trimming cost V 1 base and J 2 bases, with 8 bases left between them. The germline V gene has CDR1 MNHEY and CDR2 SVGEGT. This CDR3 is 14 amino acids long.

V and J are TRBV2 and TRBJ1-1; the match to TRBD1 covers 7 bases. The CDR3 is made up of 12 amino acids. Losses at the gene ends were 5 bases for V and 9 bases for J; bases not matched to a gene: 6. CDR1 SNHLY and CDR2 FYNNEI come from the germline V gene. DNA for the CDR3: TGTGCCAGCAGTTTCCGACAGGGAAAAGCTTTCTTT. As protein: CASSFRQGKAFF.

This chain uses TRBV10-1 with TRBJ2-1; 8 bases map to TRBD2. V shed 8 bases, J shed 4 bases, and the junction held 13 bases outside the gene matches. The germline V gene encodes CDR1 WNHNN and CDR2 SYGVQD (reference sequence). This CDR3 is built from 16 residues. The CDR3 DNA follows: TGCGCCAGCCTGAGAAGCGGGAGTGCGGAGTACAATGAGCAGTTCTTC. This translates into CASLRSGSAEYNEQFF.

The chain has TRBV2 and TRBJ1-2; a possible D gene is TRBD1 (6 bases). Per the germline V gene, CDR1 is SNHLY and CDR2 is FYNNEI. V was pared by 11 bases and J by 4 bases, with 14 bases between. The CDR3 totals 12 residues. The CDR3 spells CASRNRVYGYTF. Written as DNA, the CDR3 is TGTGCCTCCAGGAACAGGGTCTATGGCTACACCTTC.

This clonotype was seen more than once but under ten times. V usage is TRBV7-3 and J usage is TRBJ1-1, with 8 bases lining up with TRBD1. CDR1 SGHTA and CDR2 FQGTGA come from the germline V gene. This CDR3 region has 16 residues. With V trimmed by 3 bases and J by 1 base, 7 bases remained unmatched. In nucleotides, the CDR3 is TGTGCCAGCAGCTTGGACGACAGGGGCAGGAACACTGAAGCTTTCTTT. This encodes CASSLDDRGRNTEAFF.